These 9 T cell receptor beta chains originate from one sample sequenced in a study of T cells of healthy individuals. TCRdb reprocessed the 5' RACE reads with MiXCR, giving one entry per CDR3 protein. The sample carries around 63,000 distinct CDR3 sequences, around 15% recorded once. Receptor source: a human donor in good health.

This clonotype was seen repeatedly, ten times or more. The chain couples TRBV20-1 to TRBJ2-2; no definite D call. Trimming cost V 0 bases and J 3 bases, with 8 bases left between them. Germline CDR1 reads DFQATT; CDR2 reads SNEGSKA (reference sequence). CDR3 length equals 14 residues. The CDR3 nucleotides are TGCAGTGCTAGAGATTTCCCAGACACCGGGGAGCTGTTTTTT. It is translated as CSARDFPDTGELFF.

V gene TRBV3-1 combines with J gene TRBJ2-5; TRBD1 agrees at 9 bases. CDR3 size: 15 residues. Germline CDR1 reads LGHDT; CDR2 reads YNNKEL (reference sequence). Trimming cost V 4 bases and J 4 bases; bases outside gene matches: 7. Here the CDR3 reads CASSPGQGEGETQYF. CDR3 bases: TGTGCCAGCAGCCCGGGACAGGGAGAGGGAGAGACCCAGTACTTC.

V is TRBV5-4 and J is TRBJ1-1; no definite D call. Germline values: CDR1 SGHNT, CDR2 YYREEE (reference sequence). Trimming stripped 2 bases from V and 5 bases from J, with 7 bases between. This CDR3 region has 12 residues. CDR3 amino acids: CASSFGGTEAFF. The CDR3 DNA reads as TGTGCCAGCAGCTTCGGAGGAACTGAAGCTTTCTTT.

This clonotype was recorded many times. This chain joins TRBV5-1 and TRBJ1-2, with D perhaps matching TRBD1 (5 bases). Germline-derived CDR1 and CDR2 are SGHRS and YFSETQ. The CDR3 is made up of 13 amino acids. V was shortened by 4 bases and J by 6 bases, with 13 bases between the two germline ends. As DNA, the CDR3 is TGCGCCAGCAGCCTCTACTTGGGGGATGGCTACACCTTC. Protein: CASSLYLGDGYTF.

Notes on this clonotype: Germline and junction disagree at one end, which may indicate a read error. The chain recombines TRBV20-1 with TRBJ2-7, with 14 bases that match TRBD2. CDR3 length: 17 amino acids. CDR1 is DFQATT, CDR2 SNEGSKA, per germline (reference sequence). The CDR3 sequence is CSARGTSGRATGNEQYF. Here the CDR3 DNA reads TGCAGTGCCAGAGGGACTAGCGGGAGAGCCACCGGAAACGAGCAGTACTTC.

This clonotype was seen at least ten times. The CDR3 coding sequence is TGTGCCAGCAGTTTACTACCGGGACAGGGGGACGAGCAGTACTTC. This encodes CASSLLPGQGDEQYF. The chain combines TRBV27 with TRBJ2-7; TRBD1 aligns across 11 bases. CDR3 length: 15 amino acids. The germline V gene has CDR1 MNHEY and CDR2 SMNVEV (reference sequence). J gave up 5 bases and V 2 bases, and 5 bases lay outside the gene matches.

This clonotype was seen a handful of times. J is TRBJ2-3 and V is TRBV12-3 or TRBV12-4; perhaps TRBD1 as D (6 bases). The CDR3 runs 16 residues. The germline V and J ends were trimmed by 3 bases and 1 base, with 14 bases remaining between them. CDR3 nucleotides: TGTGCCAGCAGTTTGGGGGCCGGGCACCGCACAGATACGCAGTATTTT. It codes for CASSLGAGHRTDTQYF.

The chain employs TRBV12-3 or TRBV12-4 and TRBJ1-1; the D is unclear. V dropped 6 bases and J dropped 1 base, with 9 bases sitting between them. The CDR3 covers 13 residues. As DNA, the CDR3 is TGTGCCAGCAGCATAAATCCGAACACTGAAGCTTTCTTT. The encoded protein is CASSINPNTEAFF.

The chain is built from TRBV6-2 or TRBV6-3 and TRBJ2-1, with a weak D call TRBD2 (5 bases). Germline lookup yields CDR1 MNHEY and CDR2 SVGEGT. Trimming removed 2 bases from V and 7 bases from J, with 6 bases in between. The CDR3 is 12 amino acids. For the CDR3, the DNA is TGTGCCAGCAGTTACGGGGAGAATGAGCAGTTCTTC. Translation: CASSYGENEQFF.